This T cell receptor (beta chain) was identified in a study of cytomegalovirus exposure and HLA in healthy donors. The V gene's germline CDR1 is SNHLY and CDR2 FYNNEI. V shed 6 bases and J shed 4 bases, with 10 bases lying between them. The CDR3 totals 12 residues. Generated by immunoSEQ multiplex PCR, the TCRdb table keeps only in-frame clones and is missing some. The table has about 130,000 clones, roughly 90% seen once. The sequence was collected from a man aged 25 to 40 in good health and CMV-seronegative. This sequence joins TRBV2 and TRBJ2-7, with TRBD1 as a possible D gene (6 bases). The specimen was PBMCs. The CDR3 region has the DNA TGTGCCAGCAGGAGGGGGTTTTACGAGCAGTACTTC. This codes for CASRRGFYEQYF.